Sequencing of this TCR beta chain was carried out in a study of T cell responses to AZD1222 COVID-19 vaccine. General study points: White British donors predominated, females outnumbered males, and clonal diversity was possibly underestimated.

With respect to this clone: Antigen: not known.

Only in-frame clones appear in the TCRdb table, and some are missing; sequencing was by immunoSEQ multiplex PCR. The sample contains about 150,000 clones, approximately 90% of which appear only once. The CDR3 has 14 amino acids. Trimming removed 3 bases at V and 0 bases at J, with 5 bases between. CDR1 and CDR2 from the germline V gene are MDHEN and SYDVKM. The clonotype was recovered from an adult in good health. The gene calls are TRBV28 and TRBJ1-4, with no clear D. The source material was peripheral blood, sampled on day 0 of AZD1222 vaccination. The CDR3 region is CASSLLTTNEKLFF. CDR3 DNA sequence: TGTGCCAGCAGTTTGCTTACAACTAATGAAAAACTGTTTTTT.